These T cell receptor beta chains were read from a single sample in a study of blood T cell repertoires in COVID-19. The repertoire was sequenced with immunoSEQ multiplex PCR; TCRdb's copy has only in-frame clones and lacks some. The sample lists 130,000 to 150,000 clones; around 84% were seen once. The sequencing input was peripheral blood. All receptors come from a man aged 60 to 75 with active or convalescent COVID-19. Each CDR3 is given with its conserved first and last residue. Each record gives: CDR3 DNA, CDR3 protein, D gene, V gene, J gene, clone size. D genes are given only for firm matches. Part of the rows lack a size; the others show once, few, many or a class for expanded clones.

TGTGCCAGCAGTTTAAGTGTATCCGGGCAGGGCCGCAATCAGCCCCAGCATTTT	CASSLSVSGQGRNQPQHF	.	TRBV27	TRBJ1-5	few
TGCGCCAGCAGCTTGGTACTTAGCGCAAACACCGGGGAGCTGTTTTTT	CASSLVLSANTGELFF	.	TRBV5-1	TRBJ2-2	.
TGTGCCTGGAGTGCCGCAGGGCTCAATGAAAAACTGTTTTTT	CAWSAAGLNEKLFF	.	TRBV30	TRBJ1-4	.
TGTGCCAGCAGCTTAGCAGAGGGCCGAAACACCATATATTTT	CASSLAEGRNTIYF	.	TRBV7-6	TRBJ1-3	.
TGTGCCTGGAGGAGAGCAAAGAGGACAGGGCTGAACACTGAAGCTTTCTTT	CAWRRAKRTGLNTEAFF	TRBD1	TRBV30	TRBJ1-1	few
TGCGCCAGCAGCCAGGGAGGCGGGGGAGCCTACGAGCAGTACTTC	CASSQGGGGAYEQYF	TRBD2	TRBV4-3	TRBJ2-7	.
TGCGCCAGCAGGACAACAGGGTCCCCCGGGGAGCTGTTTTTT	CASRTTGSPGELFF	.	TRBV5-1	TRBJ2-2	.
TGTGCCAGCAGTATTATTAGCAATCAGCCCCAGCATTTT	CASSIISNQPQHF	.	TRBV28	TRBJ1-5	.
TGTGCCAGCAGCTTAGGGGGGGAGAACACTGAAGCTTTCTTT	CASSLGGENTEAFF	.	TRBV3-1/TRBV3-2	TRBJ1-1	.
TGTGCCAGTATGGTAGAAGATACGCAGTATTTT	CASMVEDTQYF	.	TRBV12-3/TRBV12-4	TRBJ2-3	.
TGTGCCAGCCTAACCCTCGGGACACGGCCCTACGAGCAGTACTTC	CASLTLGTRPYEQYF	.	TRBV6-5	TRBJ2-7	once
TGTGCTAGTGGTTTGTCCCAGAGGGAAGCTTTCTTT	CASGLSQREAFF	.	TRBV12-5	TRBJ1-1	.
TGTGCCAGCAGCCCGCCCGGTCGAGCGCGCGAGCAGTACTTC	CASSPPGRAREQYF	.	TRBV7-2	TRBJ2-7	.
TGTGCCAGTAGCCAAAATACCGGACAGGTCTGGGGCTATGGCTACACCTTC	CASSQNTGQVWGYGYTF	TRBD1	TRBV19	TRBJ1-2	.
TGTGCCAGCGTGCAGGGCTACAATGAGCAGTTCTTC	CASVQGYNEQFF	.	TRBV28	TRBJ2-1	.
TGTGCCAGCAGCTTGGGGGACAGAAAGAACACTGAAGCTTTCTTT	CASSLGDRKNTEAFF	TRBD1	TRBV5-6	TRBJ1-1	.
TGTGCCATCAGTGAAGGCGGGAGGGTAAATGAGCAGTTCTTC	CAISEGGRVNEQFF	TRBD2	TRBV10-3	TRBJ2-1	few
TGTGCCAGCAGCGTAGGCGTCCCCCACTATGGCTACACCTTC	CASSVGVPHYGYTF	.	TRBV9	TRBJ1-2	.
TGTGCCAGCAGCTTAGGGGGGACAGGGAGGAGCGGTCAGCCCCAGCATTTT	CASSLGGTGRSGQPQHF	TRBD1	TRBV7-2	TRBJ1-5	.
TGTGCCAGCAGCGTCCACAGGGGGCTCAATTCACCCCTCCACTTT	CASSVHRGLNSPLHF	TRBD1	TRBV7-9	TRBJ1-6	.
TGTGCCATTGGGTATGAGAGCGGTGAAGCTTTCTTT	CAIGYESGEAFF	.	TRBV7-8	TRBJ1-1	.
TGTGCCAGCAGTACCGGGACTAGCGGGAGGGCCTCTACGCAGTATTTT	CASSTGTSGRASTQYF	TRBD2	TRBV6-2/TRBV6-3	TRBJ2-3	.
TGTGCCAGCAGCCCCAATAGCGGGAGATCCTCCGAGCAGTACTTC	CASSPNSGRSSEQYF	TRBD2	TRBV7-9	TRBJ2-7	once
TGTGCCAGCAGCTTCGACTTCCCCGAAGCTTTCTTT	CASSFDFPEAFF	.	TRBV11-2	TRBJ1-1	.